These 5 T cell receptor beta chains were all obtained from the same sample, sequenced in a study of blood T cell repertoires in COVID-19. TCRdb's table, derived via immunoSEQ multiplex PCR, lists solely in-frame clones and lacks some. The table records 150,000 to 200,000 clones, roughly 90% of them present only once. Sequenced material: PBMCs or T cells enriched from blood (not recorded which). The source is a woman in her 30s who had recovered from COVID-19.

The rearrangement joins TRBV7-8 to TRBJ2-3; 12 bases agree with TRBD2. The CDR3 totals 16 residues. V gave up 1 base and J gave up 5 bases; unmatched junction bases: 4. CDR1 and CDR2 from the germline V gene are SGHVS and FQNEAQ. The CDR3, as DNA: TGTGCCAGCAGCTTAGTGACTAGCGGGGGTTTAGATACGCAGTATTTT. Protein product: CASSLVTSGGLDTQYF.

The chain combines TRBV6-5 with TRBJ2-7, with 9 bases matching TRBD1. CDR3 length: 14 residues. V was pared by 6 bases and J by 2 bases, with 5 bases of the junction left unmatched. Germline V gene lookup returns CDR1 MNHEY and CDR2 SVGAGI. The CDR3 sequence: CASSLRQGAYEQYF. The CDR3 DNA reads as TGTGCCAGCAGCCTACGACAGGGGGCCTACGAGCAGTACTTC.

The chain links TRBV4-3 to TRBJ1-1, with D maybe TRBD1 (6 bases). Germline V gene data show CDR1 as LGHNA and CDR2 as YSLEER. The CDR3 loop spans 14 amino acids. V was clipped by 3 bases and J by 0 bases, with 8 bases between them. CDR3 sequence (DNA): TGCGCCAGCAGCCAGAACAGGGTGAACACTGAAGCTTTCTTT. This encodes CASSQNRVNTEAFF.

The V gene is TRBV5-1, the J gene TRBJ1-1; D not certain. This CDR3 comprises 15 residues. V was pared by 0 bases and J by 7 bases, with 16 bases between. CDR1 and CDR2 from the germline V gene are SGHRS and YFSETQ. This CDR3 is CASSLGPENTHEAFF. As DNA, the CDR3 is TGCGCCAGCAGCTTGGGGCCCGAAAACACCCATGAAGCTTTCTTT.

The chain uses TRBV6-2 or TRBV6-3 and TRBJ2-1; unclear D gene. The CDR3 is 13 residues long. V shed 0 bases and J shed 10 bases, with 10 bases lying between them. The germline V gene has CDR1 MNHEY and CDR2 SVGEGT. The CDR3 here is CASSYSPNQEQFF. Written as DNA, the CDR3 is TGTGCCAGCAGTTACTCCCCCAATCAGGAGCAGTTCTTC.